One sample yielded the 23 T cell receptor beta chains listed below, sequenced in a study of cytomegalovirus exposure and HLA in healthy donors. 60 Vbeta and 13 Jbeta primers were used in PCR. Here immunoSEQ multiplex PCR was the method, and the copy in TCRdb shows in-frame clones only, minus some. The data hold about 130,000 clones, with just under 80% observed a single time. Sequencing was carried out using PBMCs. Source of these receptors: a woman aged 40 to 55 in good health and CMV-seronegative.

The V and J genes are TRBV27 and TRBJ2-6; TRBD1 agrees at 10 bases. CDR1 and CDR2 (germline): MNHEY, SMNVEV (reference sequence). After removal of 2 bases from V and 0 bases from J, the junction contained 10 bases not matched to a gene. The length of the CDR3 is 20 residues. As DNA, the CDR3 is TGTGCCAGCAGTTTAAAAGTCGACAGGGGGCGAAACTCTGGGGCCAACGTCCTGACTTTC. Translating gives CASSLKVDRGRNSGANVLTF. The entire variable domain, with the rest obtained from reference TRBV27 and TRBJ2-6, is as follows: EAQVTQNPRYLITVTGKKLTVTCSQNMNHEYMSWYRQDPGLGLRQIYYSMNVEVTDKGDVPEGYKVSRKEKRNFPLILESPSPNQTSLYFCASSLKVDRGRNSGANVLTFGAGSRLTVL.

The CDR3: CASSPVAGVEYEQYF. The CDR3 DNA reads TGTGCCAGCTCACCCGTAGCGGGAGTGGAATACGAGCAGTACTTC. The chain has TRBV18 and TRBJ2-7; 9 bases fit TRBD2. CDR3 length equals 15 residues. Germline V gene data show CDR1 as KGHSH and CDR2 as LQKENI. J lost 4 bases, V lost 3 bases, and 7 bases had no gene match.

This chain links TRBV2 with TRBJ2-7, with 9 bases lining up with TRBD1. V was clipped by 3 bases and J by 7 bases; unmatched bases: 4. The germline CDR1 and CDR2 sequences are SNHLY and FYNNEI. This CDR3 has 13 amino acids. The CDR3 region is CASSDTGGREQYF. The CDR3 DNA reads as TGTGCCAGCAGTGACACAGGGGGCCGGGAGCAGTACTTC.

The chain couples TRBV7-2 to TRBJ2-7, with TRBD2 matching over 9 bases. J lost 0 bases, V lost 6 bases, and 6 bases had no gene match. This CDR3 has 15 residues. Germline CDR1 SGHTA, CDR2 FQGNSA. The CDR3 DNA reads TGTGCCAGCAGGCTAGCGGGGACCCCCTCCTACGAGCAGTACTTC. Its translation is CASRLAGTPSYEQYF. Full variable domain (rest looked up from reference TRBV7-2 and TRBJ2-7): GAGVSQSPSNKVTEKGKDVELRCDPISGHTALYWYRQSLGQGLEFLIYFQGNSAPDKSGLPSDRFSAERTGGSVSTLTIQRTQQEDSAVYLCASRLAGTPSYEQYFGPGTRLTVT.

This clone appeared a few times. The gene calls are TRBV7-9 and TRBJ2-3; 8 bases align to TRBD1. The junction had 7 bases not matched to a gene; V was cut back by 5 bases and J by 3 bases. The CDR3 is 15 amino acids. Germline CDR1 and CDR2: SEHNR and FQNEAQ (reference sequence). The CDR3 protein is CASSPGQGWTDTQYF. In DNA, the CDR3 is TGTGCCAGCAGCCCTGGACAGGGTTGGACAGATACGCAGTATTTT.

The V call is TRBV27, the J call TRBJ1-2; TRBD1 matches at 9 bases. Unmatched junction bases numbered 5, after V lost 3 bases and J lost 3 bases. CDR1 is MNHEY and CDR2 is SMNVEV in the germline V gene (reference sequence). The CDR3 runs to 15 residues. The CDR3 region is CASSFDRGGDYGYTF. CDR3 coding DNA: TGTGCCAGCAGTTTCGACAGGGGGGGCGACTATGGCTACACCTTC.

The chain couples TRBV30 to TRBJ1-2; tentative D call: TRBD1 (6 bases). CDR1 is GTSNPN and CDR2 is SVGIG in the germline V gene (reference sequence). The CDR3 has 12 amino acids. The germline V and J ends were trimmed by 2 bases and 3 bases, with 7 bases remaining between them. The CDR3 DNA sequence: TGTGCCTGGAGTTCAGGGGACTATGGCTACACCTTC. This translates into CAWSSGDYGYTF.

This chain connects TRBV9 to TRBJ2-2, with a weak D call TRBD2 (6 bases). Trimming stripped 7 bases from V and 2 bases from J, with 18 bases between. Germline V CDR1 and CDR2: SGDLS, YYNGEE. This CDR3 has 16 residues. DNA for the CDR3: TGTGCCAGCGCCCAAGATGGGGCGGGAAACACCGGGGAGCTGTTTTTT. It encodes CASAQDGAGNTGELFF.

This chain connects TRBV9 to TRBJ1-6; 10 bases are shared with TRBD1. This CDR3 has 18 residues. Germline lookup yields CDR1 SGDLS and CDR2 YYNGEE. Losses at the gene ends were 3 bases for V and 0 bases for J; bases not matched to a gene: 6. The CDR3 is CASSAGQGTSSYNSPLHF. DNA for the CDR3: TGTGCCAGCAGCGCGGGACAGGGGACGAGCTCCTATAATTCACCCCTCCACTTT.

The rearrangement links TRBV28 to TRBJ1-2; 7 bases fit TRBD1. Germline trimming cut 2 bases from V and 1 base from J; bases unmatched to any gene: 1. Germline lookup yields CDR1 MDHEN and CDR2 SYDVKM. This CDR3 has 14 residues. The CDR3 spells CASSLGQVNYGYTF. The DNA of the CDR3 is TGTGCCAGCAGTTTAGGACAGGTTAACTATGGCTACACCTTC.

The gene calls are TRBV7-9 and TRBJ1-3; unclear D gene. Looked up from germline, CDR1 is SEHNR and CDR2 is FQNEAQ (reference sequence). Trimming pared 2 bases from V and 6 bases from J, leaving 11 bases between. This CDR3 region has 14 residues. CDR3 nucleotides: TGTGCCAGCAGCTTATCCGAAACAGAAAACACCATATATTTT. Its translation is CASSLSETENTIYF.

The chain has TRBV27 and TRBJ2-2, with unresolved D. V was trimmed by 2 bases and J by 5 bases, leaving 9 bases between them. The CDR3 totals 14 residues. The germline CDR1 and CDR2 sequences are MNHEY and SMNVEV (reference sequence). The CDR3 here is CASSLSFGTGELFF. The CDR3 bases are TGTGCCAGCAGTTTAAGTTTCGGGACCGGGGAGCTGTTTTTT.

This chain uses TRBV7-3 with TRBJ2-5; possibly TRBD1 for D (6 bases). The CDR3 consists of 13 residues. V was shortened by 3 bases and J by 5 bases, with 10 bases between the two germline ends. Germline CDR1 reads SGHTA; CDR2 reads FQGTGA. CDR3 sequence (DNA): TGTGCCAGCAGCTTTACAGGGTCGGAGACCCAGTACTTC. It specifies CASSFTGSETQYF.

The rearrangement joins TRBV5-1 to TRBJ1-1; possible D gene TRBD1, 6 bases. V lost 0 bases to trimming and J lost 1 base, with 13 bases between them. The CDR3 is made up of 16 amino acids. The germline V gene encodes CDR1 SGHRS and CDR2 YFSETQ. The CDR3 bases are TGCGCCAGCAGCTTGGTGGGGGCGAAGAGGAACACTGAAGCTTTCTTT. Translated: CASSLVGAKRNTEAFF.

V usage is TRBV11-3 and J usage is TRBJ2-5; D perhaps matches TRBD2 (6 bases). The CDR3 is 13 residues long. Germline CDR1 SGHNT, CDR2 YENEEA. V was pared by 1 base and J by 4 bases, with 7 bases between. CDR3: CASSLAGVETQYF. The CDR3 DNA sequence: TGTGCCAGCAGCTTAGCGGGGGTAGAGACCCAGTACTTC. Filled out from reference TRBV11-3 and TRBJ2-5, the complete variable domain reads EAGVVQSPRYKIIEKKQPVAFWCNPISGHNTLYWYLQNLGQGPELLIRYENEEAVDDSQLPKDRFSAERLKGVDSTLKIQPAELGDSAVYLCASSLAGVETQYFGPGTRLLVL.

This chain uses TRBV29-1 with TRBJ2-3, with 8 nucleotides matching TRBD2. Germline CDR1 SQVTM, CDR2 ANQGSEA. There are 15 residues in the CDR3. V was clipped by 2 bases and J by 0 bases; unmatched bases: 4. The CDR3 DNA reads as TGCAGCGTTGAAAAGGCGGGGGGTAGCACAGATACGCAGTATTTT. It codes for CSVEKAGGSTDTQYF.

The chain carries TRBV12-1 and TRBJ2-5; whether TRBD2, the table's D call, matches the DNA was not checked. TRBV12-1 has pseudogene status. The CDR3 covers 17 residues. This CDR3 is CASSFCGSGRAAETQYF. CDR3 nucleotide sequence: TGTGCCAGCAGCTTTTGCGGTAGCGGGAGGGCCGCGGAGACCCAGTACTTC.

J is TRBJ2-2 and V is TRBV5-1; 10 nucleotides line up with TRBD1. V lost 4 bases, J lost 5 bases, and 8 bases stayed unmatched. Germline V lookup: CDR1 SGHRS, CDR2 YFSETQ. CDR3 length: 16 amino acids. The CDR3 here is CASSEGTGVLTGELFF. The CDR3 region has the DNA TGCGCCAGCAGCGAAGGGACAGGGGTACTTACCGGGGAGCTGTTTTTT.

The gene calls are TRBV28 and TRBJ1-3; 7 bases are a match to TRBD1. Germline V gene sequence: CDR1 MDHEN, CDR2 SYDVKM. The V segment lost 8 bases and the J segment 2 bases; nucleotides outside the gene matches: 3. The CDR3 covers 13 residues. This CDR3 reads CASEGAAGNTIYF. The CDR3 nucleotides read TGTGCCAGCGAGGGGGCAGCTGGAAACACCATATATTTT. The entire variable domain, with the rest obtained from reference TRBV28 and TRBJ1-3, is as follows: DVKVTQSSRYLVKRTGEKVFLECVQDMDHENMFWYRQDPGLGLRLIYFSYDVKMKEKGDIPEGYSVSREKKERFSLILESASTNQTSMYLCASEGAAGNTIYFGEGSWLTVV.

The chain joins TRBV6-1 to TRBJ2-3; 12 nucleotides match TRBD2. The germline CDR1 and CDR2 sequences are MNHNS and SASEGT. J lost 2 bases, V lost 5 bases, and 2 bases had no gene match. This CDR3 is built from 15 residues. The CDR3 here is CASSRLAGDTDTQYF. The CDR3 DNA reads TGTGCCAGCAGTCGACTAGCGGGAGACACAGATACGCAGTATTTT.

This rearrangement joins TRBV6-1 to TRBJ2-5; D uncertain. Trimming cost V 7 bases and J 1 base, with 13 bases left between them. The CDR3 spans 14 residues. The germline gives CDR1 MNHNS, CDR2 SASEGT. CDR3 DNA: TGTGCCAGCACCCTATTCGGTTCCCAAGAGACCCAGTACTTC. Translation: CASTLFGSQETQYF.

The chain recombines TRBV7-9 with TRBJ2-5; D uncertain. The J call may be faulty, since TRBJ2-7 better matches the DNA end. The germline CDR1 and CDR2 sequences are SEHNR and FQNEAQ (reference sequence). CDR3 length: 15 residues. In DNA, the CDR3 is TGTGCCAGCACCTACTCCTCCGGTAGCTCCTACGAGCAGTACTTC. Its protein product is CASTYSSGSSYEQYF.

The rearrangement joins TRBV29-1 to TRBJ1-1; TRBD1 might be the D (5 bases). CDR1 is SQVTM and CDR2 is ANQGSEA in the germline V gene. This CDR3 is 12 amino acids long. V lost 7 bases, J lost 6 bases, and 15 bases lay in between. The CDR3 loop reads CSGVQGIAEAFF. CDR3 sequence (DNA): TGCAGCGGGGTGCAGGGAATCGCTGAAGCTTTCTTT.